This T cell receptor (beta chain) was sequenced during a study of cytomegalovirus exposure and HLA in healthy donors. Overall study context: The roughly 130 validation repertoires, a later analysis reported, used the same platform as the roughly 650 repertoires from the first cohort. General observations from the study: Rare TCR sequences dominated, though some public TCRs recurred in many donors. The tendency of first-cohort TCR clusters to co-occur in the 100 to 150 validation repertoires emerged from a later analysis. Researchers reported that a few CMV-associated chains were confirmed in vitro as CMV antigen-specific.

The repertoire was sequenced with immunoSEQ multiplex PCR; TCRdb's copy has only in-frame clones and lacks some. This table has 120,000 to 150,000 clones, more than 85% appearing once. V lost 2 bases and J 5 bases, leaving 10 bases between the germline ends. Germline CDR1 and CDR2: KGHSH and LQKENI. The CDR3 is 14 residues long. The count of this clone is one. Its antigen is as yet unknown. Sequenced material: PBMCs. This sequence originates from a man aged 18 to 30 in good health and CMV-seronegative. The rearrangement uses TRBV18 and TRBJ2-1; the D gene is possibly TRBD1 (6 bases). The CDR3 protein is CASSPGQGNNEQFF. The CDR3 bases are TGTGCCAGCTCACCAGGGCAGGGGAACAATGAGCAGTTCTTC.